The 29 T cell receptor beta chains below were found in one sample sequenced in a study of T cell responses to AZD1222 COVID-19 vaccine. TCRdb's table, derived via immunoSEQ multiplex PCR, lists solely in-frame clones and lacks some. The repertoire holds 120,000 to 150,000 clones, approximately 89% seen once, with 5% in the top ten. The specimen was peripheral blood, collected on day 0 of AZD1222 vaccination. The origin of the receptors is an adult in good health.

The rearrangement links TRBV30 to TRBJ1-1, with D unclear. This CDR3 spans 15 amino acids. The germline V gene has CDR1 GTSNPN and CDR2 SVGIG (reference sequence). Trimming removed 4 bases at V and 1 base at J, with 16 bases between. DNA for the CDR3: TGTGCCTGGACCACGTTGGGCGCGGGGAACACTGAAGCTTTCTTT. Translating gives CAWTTLGAGNTEAFF.

This chain connects TRBV4-1 to TRBJ2-2; possible D gene TRBD2, 7 bases. Trimming removed 4 bases from V and 7 bases from J, with 19 bases in between. The germline gives CDR1 MGHRA, CDR2 YSYEKL. This CDR3 is built from 16 residues. The CDR3 sequence is CASSPTGGRGVGELFF. The DNA for the CDR3 is TGCGCCAGCAGCCCAACCGGGGGGCGCGGTGTCGGGGAGCTGTTTTTT.

The chain couples TRBV18 to TRBJ1-1, with 8 nucleotides matching TRBD1. Germline V gene data show CDR1 as KGHSH and CDR2 as LQKENI. The CDR3 contains 15 residues. Unmatched junction bases numbered 5, after V lost 5 bases and J lost 0 bases. In DNA, the CDR3 is TGTGCCAGCTCAACAGGACAGGGAGTGAACACTGAAGCTTTCTTT. It codes for CASSTGQGVNTEAFF.

This clone was picked up one time. The V call is TRBV9, the J call TRBJ1-3, with D possibly being TRBD1 (5 bases). Trimming removed 2 bases at V and 8 bases at J, with 11 bases between. The CDR3 runs 13 residues. Germline V gives CDR1 SGDLS, CDR2 YYNGEE. The DNA of the CDR3 is TGTGCCAGCAGCGTTGAGGGGCGAGACACCATATATTTT. Its translation: CASSVEGRDTIYF.

This clone was seen only a few times. V usage is TRBV20-1 and J usage is TRBJ1-6; a weak D match, TRBD1 (5 bases). Per germline, CDR1 DFQATT and CDR2 SNEGSKA (reference sequence). The germline V and J ends were trimmed by 3 bases and 10 bases, with 7 bases remaining between them. CDR3 length: 11 amino acids. In DNA, the CDR3 is TGCAGTGCTAGTAGGGGATCACCCCTCCACTTT. This encodes CSASRGSPLHF.

The V gene is TRBV16, the J gene TRBJ1-1; D call uncertain. V was pared by 0 bases and J by 1 base, with 0 bases between. Germline V gene sequence: CDR1 KGHSY, CDR2 FQNENV. The CDR3 is 12 amino acids. CDR3 in amino acids: CASSQSNTEAFF. CDR3 in DNA: TGTGCCAGCAGCCAATCGAACACTGAAGCTTTCTTT.

This chain joins TRBV19 and TRBJ2-7; weak D call: TRBD2 (5 bases). The CDR3 has 13 residues. Trimming took off 3 bases at V and 3 bases at J, with 9 bases between the two ends. Looked up from germline, CDR1 is LNHDA and CDR2 is SQIVND (reference sequence). This CDR3 is CASSMRGGYEQYF. The CDR3, as DNA: TGTGCCAGTAGTATGAGAGGAGGCTACGAGCAGTACTTC.

The chain links TRBV7-9 to TRBJ1-4; D might be TRBD1 (6 bases). Germline CDR1 SEHNR, CDR2 FQNEAQ (reference sequence). The CDR3 has 15 residues. The V end lost 8 bases, the J end lost 7 bases, and 20 bases lay between the germline ends. The CDR3 spells CASYAQGRLGEKLFF. The CDR3 nucleotides are TGTGCCAGCTACGCCCAGGGGCGGCTAGGTGAAAAACTGTTTTTT.

This clone was observed a handful of times. This chain uses TRBV6-2 or TRBV6-3 with TRBJ2-7, with TRBD1 matching 7 bases. The CDR3 extends over 15 amino acids. Germline assignment: CDR1 MNHEY and CDR2 SVGEGT. J was trimmed by 5 bases and V by 0 bases; bases with no gene match: 7. The CDR3 bases are TGTGCCAGCAGTTACTCGGGACAGAGTGTCCACGAGCAGTACTTC. Residues: CASSYSGQSVHEQYF.

The V and J genes are TRBV29-1 and TRBJ1-1; D not resolved. V was clipped by 1 base and J by 3 bases, with 15 bases between them. Germline CDR1 reads SQVTM; CDR2 reads ANQGSEA. This CDR3 comprises 15 residues. The CDR3 DNA sequence: TGCAGCGTTGAAGGCCAGCCATGGGCTGACACTGAAGCTTTCTTT. This translates into CSVEGQPWADTEAFF.

This chain links TRBV7-9 with TRBJ1-1, with D tentatively TRBD1 (5 bases). The length of the CDR3 is 14 residues. Trimming stripped 5 bases from V and 1 base from J, with 11 bases between. Germline assignment: CDR1 SEHNR and CDR2 FQNEAQ (reference sequence). DNA for the CDR3: TGTGCCAGCAGCGGAGACAGACGGAACACTGAAGCTTTCTTT. This sequence encodes CASSGDRRNTEAFF.

V and J are TRBV7-2 and TRBJ1-4, with TRBD1 as a possible D gene (5 bases). The CDR3 extends over 15 amino acids. V shed 5 bases and J shed 7 bases, with 17 bases lying between them. Per germline, CDR1 SGHTA and CDR2 FQGNSA. CDR3 sequence: CASSAGPQAGEKLFF. CDR3 DNA: TGTGCCAGCAGCGCGGGACCCCAAGCAGGTGAAAAACTGTTTTTT.

The V call is TRBV27, the J call TRBJ2-4; 11 bases match TRBD2. Trimming cost V 5 bases and J 9 bases; bases outside gene matches: 12. Germline CDR1 is MNHEY and CDR2 is SMNVEV (reference sequence). CDR3 length: 16 amino acids. The CDR3: CASSPQSLAGGGIQYF. The CDR3 DNA reads TGTGCCAGCAGTCCCCAAAGCCTAGCGGGAGGAGGCATTCAGTACTTC.

This clone was recorded once. V is TRBV30 and J is TRBJ1-3; no clear D. Trimming left V 5 bases short and J 0 bases short, with 8 bases between. Germline CDR1 is GTSNPN and CDR2 is SVGIG (reference sequence). This CDR3 is 13 amino acids long. DNA of the CDR3: TGTGCCTGGGACACTAACTCTGGAAACACCATATATTTT. Translation: CAWDTNSGNTIYF.

The chain recombines TRBV7-2 with TRBJ1-6, with a weak D call TRBD1 (5 bases). V was clipped by 1 base and J by 10 bases, with 8 bases between them. CDR3 size: 13 residues. In germline, CDR1 is SGHTA, CDR2 FQGNSA. The CDR3 is CASSLGRDSPLHF. The CDR3 DNA reads as TGTGCCAGCAGCTTAGGCAGGGACTCACCCCTCCACTTT.

The V and J genes are TRBV11-2 and TRBJ2-1; a weak D match, TRBD1 (6 bases). The CDR3 has 13 residues. The germline gives CDR1 SGHAT, CDR2 FQNNGV. Trimming removed 0 bases from V and 7 bases from J, with 7 bases in between. The CDR3 bases are TGTGCCAGCAGCTTAGACAGGGGTAATGAGCAGTTCTTC. Translating it yields CASSLDRGNEQFF.

This rearrangement joins TRBV28 to TRBJ2-7, with 7 bases matching TRBD1. The CDR3 is 15 amino acids. The germline V gene has CDR1 MDHEN and CDR2 SYDVKM. V lost 6 bases to trimming and J lost 2 bases; unmatched junction nucleotides: 10. The CDR3 reads CASRPTGVKTYEQYF. CDR3 nucleotides: TGTGCCAGCAGACCTACAGGGGTCAAAACCTACGAGCAGTACTTC.

This clone was seen once. The chain links TRBV6-5 to TRBJ2-3; TRBD1 or TRBD2 may be the D gene (5 bases each). This CDR3 is 15 amino acids long. Trimming cost V 5 bases and J 2 bases, with 14 bases left between them. Germline CDR1 and CDR2: MNHEY and SVGAGI. The CDR3 DNA follows: TGTGCCAGCAGTCTCCCCTCCGGGGCCACAGATACGCAGTATTTT. It codes for CASSLPSGATDTQYF.

The CDR3 protein is CASRQRIQETQYF. The CDR3 DNA follows: TGTGCCAGCAGACAACGGATTCAAGAGACCCAGTACTTC. This sequence joins TRBV27 and TRBJ2-5; D gene unclear. The CDR3 contains 13 residues. V was pared by 6 bases and J by 2 bases, with 10 bases between. Looked up from germline, CDR1 is MNHEY and CDR2 is SMNVEV (reference sequence).

The chain recombines TRBV7-2 with TRBJ2-2; D gene unclear. Trimming removed 1 base from V and 1 base from J, with 4 bases in between. Germline V gene lookup returns CDR1 SGHTA and CDR2 FQGNSA. The length of the CDR3 is 14 residues. The CDR3 is CASSLGWNTGELFF. The CDR3 coding sequence is TGTGCCAGCAGCTTAGGTTGGAACACCGGGGAGCTGTTTTTT.

Here the CDR3 DNA reads TGTGCCAGCAGTTGGAGGGGCGGGGATACGCAGTATTTT. Translation gives CASSWRGGDTQYF. The rearrangement joins TRBV9 to TRBJ2-3; a possible D gene is TRBD2 (6 bases). The CDR3 spans 13 residues. V shed 5 bases and J shed 6 bases, with 13 bases lying between them. Germline V lookup: CDR1 SGDLS, CDR2 YYNGEE.

The rearrangement links TRBV12-3 or TRBV12-4 to TRBJ1-2; D is perhaps TRBD1 (5 bases). The ends were cut back, 7 bases at V and 1 base at J, with 10 bases in the middle. This CDR3 spans 13 amino acids. CDR3 loop: CASNAQGNYGYTF. The CDR3 nucleotides read TGTGCCAGCAACGCCCAGGGTAACTATGGCTACACCTTC.

V is TRBV28 and J is TRBJ2-1, with 7 bases fitting TRBD1. This CDR3 region has 13 residues. Trimming removed 6 bases from V and 6 bases from J; junction bases left unmatched: 5. Looked up from germline, CDR1 is MDHEN and CDR2 is SYDVKM. In nucleotides, the CDR3 is TGTGCCAGCAGCCTCAACAGGGGCAATGAGCAGTTCTTC. Encoded protein: CASSLNRGNEQFF.

The chain couples TRBV9 to TRBJ1-4; TRBD1 aligns across 9 bases. CDR1 SGDLS and CDR2 YYNGEE come from the germline V gene. V lost 0 bases to trimming and J lost 6 bases; unmatched junction nucleotides: 12. CDR3 size: 18 residues. In DNA, the CDR3 is TGTGCCAGCAGCGTAGCCTCCGGGACAGGGAATTCGGATGAAAAACTGTTTTTT. Encoded protein: CASSVASGTGNSDEKLFF.

This clone has a handful of counts. V is TRBV10-1 and J is TRBJ2-7; D is uncertain. The germline CDR1 and CDR2 sequences are WNHNN and SYGVQD (reference sequence). Between the trimmed V and J ends, which lost 3 bases and 5 bases, there was a span of 17 bases. This CDR3 spans 15 amino acids. CDR3 sequence: CASSEGPVLSDEQYF. CDR3 bases: TGCGCCAGCAGTGAAGGGCCCGTCTTGTCGGACGAGCAGTACTTC.

This clone has a handful of counts. J is TRBJ1-2 and V is TRBV19; D might be TRBD1 (5 bases). CDR3 length: 14 residues. Germline-derived CDR1 and CDR2 are LNHDA and SQIVND (reference sequence). The V gene lost 6 bases and the J gene lost 0 bases, with 11 bases spanning the gap. DNA for the CDR3: TGTGCCAGTAGCTCAGGGTATACTAACTATGGCTACACCTTC. Encoded protein: CASSSGYTNYGYTF.

V usage is TRBV28 and J usage is TRBJ2-7, with 8 bases that match TRBD1. V was pared by 5 bases and J by 1 base, with 7 bases of the junction left unmatched. This CDR3 spans 15 amino acids. In germline, CDR1 is MDHEN, CDR2 SYDVKM. This CDR3 reads CASSSQGAGSYEQYF. CDR3 DNA: TGTGCCAGCAGTAGCCAGGGGGCAGGGTCCTACGAGCAGTACTTC.

This clone occurred once. V is TRBV11-2 and J is TRBJ2-1, with TRBD2 matching 9 bases. CDR1 is SGHAT and CDR2 is FQNNGV in the germline V gene. V lost 6 bases to trimming and J lost 7 bases; unmatched junction nucleotides: 4. The CDR3 length is 13 residues. CDR3 loop: CASSSGLANEQFF. The CDR3 DNA is TGTGCCAGCAGTTCTGGACTAGCGAATGAGCAGTTCTTC. The variable domain in full, with the rest retrieved from reference TRBV11-2 and TRBJ2-1, is EAGVAQSPRYKIIEKRQSVAFWCNPISGHATLYWYQQILGQGPKLLIQFQNNGVVDDSQLPKDRFSAERLKGVDSTLKIQPAKLEDSAVYLCASSSGLANEQFFGPGTRLTVL.

V is TRBV19 and J is TRBJ1-5; tentatively, D is TRBD1 (5 bases). The CDR3 contains 16 residues. Per the germline V gene, CDR1 is LNHDA and CDR2 is SQIVND (reference sequence). V gave up 7 bases and J gave up 7 bases, with 23 bases separating them. CDR3 protein: CASTTEDTSLGQPQHF. The CDR3 nucleotides read TGTGCCAGTACCACCGAGGACACCTCTTTAGGGCAGCCCCAGCATTTT. Combining the CDR3 with reference TRBV19 and TRBJ1-5 gives the whole variable domain DGGITQSPKYLFRKEGQNVTLSCEQNLNHDAMYWYRQDPGQGLRLIYYSQIVNDFQKGDIAEGYSVSREKKESFPLTVTSAQKNPTAFYLCASTTEDTSLGQPQHFGDGTRLSIL.